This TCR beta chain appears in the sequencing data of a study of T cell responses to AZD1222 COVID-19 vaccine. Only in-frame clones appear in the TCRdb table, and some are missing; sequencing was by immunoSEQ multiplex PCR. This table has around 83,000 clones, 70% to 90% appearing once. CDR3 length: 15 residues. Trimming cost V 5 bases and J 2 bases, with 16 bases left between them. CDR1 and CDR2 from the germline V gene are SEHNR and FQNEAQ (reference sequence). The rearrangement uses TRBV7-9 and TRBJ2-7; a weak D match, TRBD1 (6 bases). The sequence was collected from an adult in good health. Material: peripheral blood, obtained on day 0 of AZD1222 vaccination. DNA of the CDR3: TGTGCCAGCAGCCCTCCGGACCCAGGGGCCTACGAGCAGTACTTC. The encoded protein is CASSPPDPGAYEQYF. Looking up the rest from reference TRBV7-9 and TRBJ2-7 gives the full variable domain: DTGVSQNPRHKITKRGQNVTFRCDPISEHNRLYWYRQTLGQGPEFLTYFQNEAQLEKSRLLSDRFSAERPKGSFSTLEIQRTEQGDSAMYLCASSPPDPGAYEQYFGPGTRLTVT.